Ten or more counts support the clone carrying this T cell receptor (beta chain). The CDR3 contains 17 residues. CDR1 is SGHAT and CDR2 is FQNNGV in the germline V gene. Trimming removed 2 bases at V and 4 bases at J, with 18 bases between. PBMCs were sourced from more than 9 ml fresh peripheral blood. The source of the sample is a study of T cells in Graves' hyperthyroidism and ophthalmopathy. Study background: Peripheral blood specimens were obtained at initial diagnosis, prior to any treatment.

Amplified TCR beta CDR3 regions came from RNA transcripts. TCR CDR3 underwent first-round RT-PCR with the HTBI primer set. TCRdb independently ran MiXCR on the multiplex PCR reads; one entry per CDR3 protein. There are approximately 300,000 distinct CDR3 sequences in the sample; less than 20% occur only once, and just under 40% lies in the top ten. The receptor comes from a middle-aged man with Graves' ophthalmopathy. The chain carries TRBV11-2 and TRBJ2-1, with D possibly matching TRBD2 (6 bases). Sequencing used blood. The CDR3 DNA reads as TGTGCCAGCAGCTTACCCAAGTCGGGAGCGGTATACAATGAGCAGTTCTTC. Translation: CASSLPKSGAVYNEQFF.